The 16 T cell receptor beta chains listed next were all sequenced from one sample in a study of control samples from healthy donors and cancer patients. Some clones are missing from TCRdb's copy, which holds only in-frame ones; the method was immunoSEQ multiplex PCR. The sample has more than 140,000 clones, about 90% seen once. Sequences were obtained from blood. The source of these receptors is a young man in good health.

The chain links TRBV5-4 to TRBJ2-2; D assignment may be TRBD1 or TRBD2 (6 bases each). This CDR3 has 16 amino acids. Per germline, CDR1 SGHNT and CDR2 YYREEE (reference sequence). Trimming took 4 bases from V and 1 from J, leaving 14 bases between them. CDR3 amino acids: CASSPKRGENTGELFF. The CDR3 nucleotides read TGTGCCAGCAGCCCGAAAAGGGGGGAGAACACCGGGGAGCTGTTTTTT.

This chain links TRBV19 with TRBJ1-5; D not resolved. CDR1 is LNHDA, CDR2 SQIVND, per germline (reference sequence). CDR3 length equals 13 residues. Deletions cut 1 base from V and 2 bases from J, with 3 bases between. The CDR3 DNA is TGTGCCAGTAGTATAGGGGGCAATCAGCCCCAGCATTTT. This encodes CASSIGGNQPQHF.

This chain connects TRBV6-4 to TRBJ1-2; no definite D call. CDR1 and CDR2 (germline): MRHNA, SNTAGT. The CDR3 covers 15 residues. V was cut by 0 bases and J by 2 bases, with 10 bases left in between. The CDR3, as DNA: TGTGCCAGCAGTGACTCAGGCGAGGTGAACTATGGCTACACCTTC. Translating it yields CASSDSGEVNYGYTF.

V gene TRBV7-9 combines with J gene TRBJ2-7; the match to TRBD1 covers 7 bases. CDR1 is SEHNR and CDR2 is FQNEAQ in the germline V gene (reference sequence). The CDR3 extends over 15 amino acids. Trimming at V came to 6 bases and at J to 3 bases, leaving 11 bases not matched to a gene. CDR3: CASRTGTADFYEQYF. Here the CDR3 DNA reads TGTGCCAGCAGGACCGGGACAGCGGATTTCTACGAGCAGTACTTC.

The chain combines TRBV19 with TRBJ2-1; TRBD1 agrees at 8 bases. CDR1 and CDR2 from the germline V gene are LNHDA and SQIVND (reference sequence). With 2 bases clipped from V and 0 bases from J, the junction kept 6 bases outside the gene matches. The CDR3 length is 17 residues. CDR3 nucleotides: TGTGCCAGTAGTATATTCCGGACAGGGAGCTCCTACAATGAGCAGTTCTTC. Protein sequence: CASSIFRTGSSYNEQFF.

The rearrangement joins TRBV4-1 to TRBJ1-4; 7 nucleotides agree with TRBD1. CDR1 is MGHRA, CDR2 YSYEKL, per germline. The CDR3 has 17 amino acids. The junction had 7 bases not matched to a gene; V was cut back by 3 bases and J by 0 bases. Written as DNA, the CDR3 is TGCGCCAGCAGCCACAGCGGGACAGATGCAACTAATGAAAAACTGTTTTTT. Translation: CASSHSGTDATNEKLFF.

This chain joins TRBV19 and TRBJ1-2; 8 bases are shared with TRBD1. Trimming took 6 bases from V and 7 from J; bases not matched to a gene: 10. CDR3 length: 14 residues. Germline V CDR1 and CDR2: LNHDA, SQIVND (reference sequence). CDR3 sequence: CASRSDRATAGYTF. In DNA, the CDR3 is TGTGCCAGTAGATCGGACAGGGCGACGGCTGGCTACACCTTC. Full variable domain (remainder filled in from reference TRBV19 and TRBJ1-2): DGGITQSPKYLFRKEGQNVTLSCEQNLNHDAMYWYRQDPGQGLRLIYYSQIVNDFQKGDIAEGYSVSREKKESFPLTVTSAQKNPTAFYLCASRSDRATAGYTFGSGTRLTVV.

The gene calls are TRBV24-1 and TRBJ2-7; D is undetermined. Trimming shortened V by 1 base and J by 13 bases, and 10 bases separated the two germline ends. Germline V gene data show CDR1 as KGHDR and CDR2 as SFDVKD. This CDR3 region has 11 residues. The CDR3 DNA reads as TGTGCCACCAGTGATTTAGGCAGGTTCTACTTC. Its protein is CATSDLGRFYF.

This chain joins TRBV6-6 and TRBJ2-7; 9 bases are a match to TRBD1. The germline gives CDR1 MNHNY, CDR2 SVGAGI (reference sequence). CDR3 length: 14 amino acids. Trimming removed 7 bases from V and 5 bases from J; junction bases left unmatched: 9. The chain's CDR3 is CASNTDRGSHEQYF. The CDR3 DNA reads as TGTGCCAGCAACACGGACAGGGGTTCTCACGAGCAGTACTTC.

This clone was seen a few times. CDR3 DNA sequence: TGCAGCGTTGAAGATTTAGGACAGGGGGCGCTGGGCTACACCTTC. It is translated as CSVEDLGQGALGYTF. This chain uses TRBV29-1 with TRBJ1-2; 11 bases agree with TRBD1. CDR1 and CDR2 (germline): SQVTM, ANQGSEA. V lost 0 bases, J lost 8 bases, and 8 bases stayed unmatched. CDR3 length equals 15 residues.

The sample holds a few counts of this clone. The rearrangement links TRBV7-2 to TRBJ2-7; perhaps D is TRBD1 or TRBD2 (7 bases each). The CDR3 loop spans 14 amino acids. V was cut by 8 bases and J by 2 bases, with 16 bases left in between. The germline V gene has CDR1 SGHTA and CDR2 FQGNSA. The CDR3 here is CASGGRGLTYEQYF. The CDR3 DNA reads as TGTGCCAGCGGGGGGAGGGGGCTAACCTACGAGCAGTACTTC.

The chain has TRBV28 and TRBJ1-1, with D maybe TRBD1 (5 bases). The V and J ends lost 3 bases and 1 base respectively, with 12 bases between them. The CDR3 has 15 amino acids. Germline values: CDR1 MDHEN, CDR2 SYDVKM. CDR3 nucleotide sequence: TGTGCCAGCAGTTTTAGGACATTGGGGAACACTGAAGCTTTCTTT. Protein sequence: CASSFRTLGNTEAFF.

The V call is TRBV9, the J call TRBJ2-3; D ambiguous. The length of the CDR3 is 15 residues. Trimming took off 0 bases at V and 0 bases at J, with 8 bases between the two ends. Germline V gene data show CDR1 as SGDLS and CDR2 as YYNGEE. The CDR3 bases are TGTGCCAGCAGCGTAGGGGCTGTGAGCACAGATACGCAGTATTTT. This translates into CASSVGAVSTDTQYF.

This chain uses TRBV18 with TRBJ1-3, with D possibly matching TRBD1 (5 bases). The germline V gene has CDR1 KGHSH and CDR2 LQKENI. Trimming stripped 0 bases from V and 4 bases from J, with 16 bases between. The length of the CDR3 is 17 residues. CDR3 protein: CASSPPSQGTIGNTIYF. Written as DNA, the CDR3 is TGTGCCAGCTCACCACCGTCGCAGGGAACGATCGGAAACACCATATATTTT. The full variable domain, its missing parts supplied by reference TRBV18 and TRBJ1-3, is NAGVMQNPRHLVRRRGQEARLRCSPMKGHSHVYWYRQLPEEGLKFMVYLQKENIIDESGMPKERFSAEFPKEGPSILRIQQVVRGDSAAYFCASSPPSQGTIGNTIYFGEGSWLTVV.

The genes are TRBV5-1 and TRBJ1-1; TRBD1 aligns across 10 bases. V lost 5 bases to trimming and J lost 4 bases; unmatched junction nucleotides: 14. From germline, CDR1 is SGHRS and CDR2 YFSETQ. CDR3 length: 17 residues. CDR3 region: CASRVSTGGAGSTEAFF. In DNA form, the CDR3 reads TGCGCCAGCAGGGTCTCGACAGGGGGCGCAGGTAGCACTGAAGCTTTCTTT.

The chain combines TRBV3-1 (or the pseudogene TRBV3-2) with TRBJ2-3; 7 bases align to TRBD1. Germline V gene sequence: CDR1 LGHDT, CDR2 YNNKEL (reference sequence). CDR3 length equals 17 residues. J lost 4 bases, V lost 0 bases, and 10 bases had no gene match. CDR3: CASSQDLRQGNSDTQYF. The DNA of the CDR3 is TGTGCCAGCAGCCAAGATCTTAGACAGGGCAATTCAGATACGCAGTATTTT.